A single sample gave rise to the 23 T cell receptor beta chains below, sequenced in a study of T cells in Graves' hyperthyroidism and ophthalmopathy. Amplification of TCR beta CDR3 regions used RNA as the template. With the HTBI primer set, the TCR CDR3 went through a first round of RT-PCR. TCRdb itself ran the multiplex PCR reads through MiXCR, one entry per CDR3 protein. This sample has about 96,000 distinct CDR3 sequences, with over 50% found just once. Input material: blood. Receptors were obtained from a woman aged 40 to 50 with Graves' hyperthyroidism.

This clonotype was counted at least ten times. The chain joins TRBV20-1 to TRBJ1-5; weak D call: TRBD1 (6 bases). Trimming removed 7 bases from V and 2 bases from J, with 12 bases in between. Looked up from germline, CDR1 is DFQATT and CDR2 is SNEGSKA (reference sequence). The CDR3 contains 13 residues. DNA of the CDR3: TGCAGTGTACCCGCAGGGGGCAATCAGCCCCAGCATTTT. Protein product: CSVPAGGNQPQHF.

This clonotype was counted ten times or more. The chain carries TRBV20-1 and TRBJ1-4, with 7 bases identical to TRBD1. Germline V lookup: CDR1 DFQATT, CDR2 SNEGSKA (reference sequence). The CDR3 has 13 residues. Trimming at V came to 5 bases and at J to 3 bases, leaving 3 bases not matched to a gene. In DNA form, the CDR3 reads TGCAGTGCTTACAGGGGTCCTAATGAAAAACTGTTTTTT. This translates into CSAYRGPNEKLFF.

The sample holds many counts of this clonotype. V is TRBV9 and J is TRBJ2-2, with 7 nucleotides matching TRBD1. V lost 0 bases, J lost 3 bases, and 2 bases stayed unmatched. Germline V gene sequence: CDR1 SGDLS, CDR2 YYNGEE. CDR3 length: 15 amino acids. The CDR3 loop is CASSVGDRDTGELFF. CDR3 coding DNA: TGTGCCAGCAGCGTAGGGGACAGAGACACCGGGGAGCTGTTTTTT. Looking up the rest from reference TRBV9 and TRBJ2-2 gives the full variable domain: DSGVTQTPKHLITATGQRVTLRCSPRSGDLSVYWYQQSLDQGLQFLIQYYNGEERAKGNILERFSAQQFPDLHSELNLSSLELGDSALYFCASSVGDRDTGELFFGEGSRLTVL.

The chain joins TRBV19 to TRBJ1-5; maybe TRBD1 (5 bases). The length of the CDR3 is 15 residues. Trimming shortened V by 4 bases and J by 0 bases, and 10 bases separated the two germline ends. CDR1 and CDR2 (germline): LNHDA, SQIVND (reference sequence). CDR3: CASSTGTHSNQPQHF. The CDR3, as DNA: TGTGCCAGTAGTACCGGGACCCATAGCAATCAGCCCCAGCATTTT.

This clonotype was found once. For the CDR3, the DNA is TGTGCCAGCAACCAGGGAGGTCAAGAGACCCAGTACTTC. Its translation is CASNQGGQETQYF. This sequence joins TRBV14 and TRBJ2-5; tentative D call: TRBD2 (6 bases). Germline V gives CDR1 SGHDN, CDR2 FVKESK. V shed 7 bases and J shed 2 bases, with 11 bases lying between them. The length of the CDR3 is 13 residues.

This clonotype was found a few times. CDR3 amino acids: CASSTPSGSFTDTQYF. DNA of the CDR3: TGTGCCAGCAGTACTCCTAGCGGGAGTTTCACAGATACGCAGTATTTT. The chain is built from TRBV11-2 and TRBJ2-3; 10 bases map to TRBD2. V dropped 6 bases and J dropped 2; count of bases not matched to a gene: 8. The CDR3 loop spans 16 amino acids. The V gene's germline CDR1 is SGHAT and CDR2 FQNNGV.

In this sample, this clonotype turned up many times. V and J are TRBV7-9 and TRBJ2-5, with TRBD2 identical over 9 bases. The germline gives CDR1 SEHNR, CDR2 FQNEAQ (reference sequence). With V trimmed by 4 bases and J by 5 bases, 8 bases remained unmatched. The CDR3 is 15 amino acids. The DNA of the CDR3 is TGTGCCAGCAGCTCCGTATTAGCGGGAGCGGAGACCCAGTACTTC. Translation: CASSSVLAGAETQYF.

A note on this clonotype: The junction and the germline gene differ at one end; a read error may be behind it. This rearrangement joins TRBV2 to TRBJ1-2; D perhaps matches TRBD1 (5 bases). Per the germline V gene, CDR1 is SNHLY and CDR2 is FYNNEI. The CDR3 covers 14 residues. CDR3 bases: TGTACCAGCAGGCCCGGACAAACTAACTATGGCTACACCTTC. This encodes CTSRPGQTNYGYTF.

This clonotype occurred many times. V is TRBV7-2 and J is TRBJ2-5, with a possible D match to TRBD2 (6 bases). The V end was cut by 0 bases, the J end by 0 bases, with 8 bases between. The CDR3 is 15 residues long. Germline V gives CDR1 SGHTA, CDR2 FQGNSA. As DNA, the CDR3 is TGTGCCAGCAGCTTAGCGGGAGGATACCAAGAGACCCAGTACTTC. Translation: CASSLAGGYQETQYF.

This clonotype was found once. In DNA, the CDR3 is TGTGCCAGCAGCCCCACCCCGGCGGGGGCGGCTGGCTACACCTTC. Its protein product is CASSPTPAGAAGYTF. This sequence joins TRBV7-6 and TRBJ1-2; D is possibly TRBD1 (6 bases). Germline values: CDR1 SGHVS, CDR2 FNYEAQ. The V gene lost 5 bases and the J gene lost 7 bases, with 20 bases spanning the gap. The CDR3 length is 15 residues.

The V call is TRBV25-1, the J call TRBJ2-7; possible D gene TRBD1, 6 bases. Trimming removed 4 bases at V and 0 bases at J, with 13 bases between. The CDR3 is made up of 15 amino acids. Germline CDR1 MGHDK, CDR2 SYGVNS. Here the CDR3 reads CASSGNRESSYEQYF. CDR3 DNA sequence: TGTGCCAGCAGTGGAAACAGGGAGAGCTCCTACGAGCAGTACTTC.

This chain connects TRBV7-2 to TRBJ1-5; 10 nucleotides agree with TRBD1. Germline lookup yields CDR1 SGHTA and CDR2 FQGNSA. The V segment lost 5 bases and the J segment 14 bases; nucleotides outside the gene matches: 9. CDR3 size: 13 residues. The CDR3 DNA follows: TGTGCCAGCAGCCCTGGACAGGGGGGGTACGAGCATTTT. It translates to CASSPGQGGYEHF.

This clonotype was counted only a few times. The V gene is TRBV18, the J gene TRBJ1-1, with D unresolved. The V end lost 3 bases, the J end lost 6 bases, and 11 bases lay between the germline ends. CDR3 length: 13 residues. Germline V gene lookup returns CDR1 KGHSH and CDR2 LQKENI. The CDR3 DNA reads TGTGCCAGCTCACCTCCTTCTACGTCTGAAGCTTTCTTT. Translated, it gives CASSPPSTSEAFF.

A remark on this clonotype: A read error may produce the germline difference seen at one junction end. The chain couples TRBV29-1 to TRBJ1-2; D remains ambiguous. This CDR3 is built from 11 residues. Looked up from germline, CDR1 is SQVTM and CDR2 is ANQGSEA. CDR3: CSVKEPAGNTF. CDR3 nucleotides: TGCAGCGTTAAAGAACCGGCTGGAAACACCTTC.

The chain recombines TRBV5-1 with TRBJ1-5; D uncertain. Germline CDR1 is SGHRS and CDR2 is YFSETQ. V gave up 0 bases and J gave up 14 bases, with 12 bases separating them. The CDR3 spans 12 residues. Here the CDR3 DNA reads TGCGCCAGCAGCTTGGGGATAAGCGGGAAGCATTTT. Translation: CASSLGISGKHF.

This clonotype is medium-sized by share. The chain links TRBV6-6 to TRBJ1-2; 8 bases align to TRBD1. V was clipped by 6 bases and J by 5 bases; unmatched bases: 2. Germline values: CDR1 MNHNY, CDR2 SVGAGI (reference sequence). There are 12 residues in the CDR3. The CDR3 DNA reads as TGTGCCAGCAGGACAGGGGTGTATGGCTACACCTTC. Translating it yields CASRTGVYGYTF.

This clonotype has just a few counts. A clone one base away is much larger, so this may be a read error. This is likely a read error, given that the CDR3 carries no conserved phenylalanine or tryptophan at its end. This chain links TRBV20-1 with TRBJ2-3; D gene unclear. Trimming removed 7 bases from V and 2 bases from J, with 10 bases in between. CDR1 is DFQATT and CDR2 is SNEGSKA in the germline V gene (reference sequence). The CDR3 is 12 amino acids. In DNA form, the CDR3 reads TGCAGTGTTGATAGCTTCACAGATACGCAGTATCTT. It encodes CSVDSFTDTQYL.

This clonotype came up many times. The chain links TRBV20-1 to TRBJ1-2, with D possibly matching TRBD1 (5 bases). This CDR3 has 14 amino acids. Trimming removed 0 bases at V and 4 bases at J, with 12 bases between. Germline V gene sequence: CDR1 DFQATT, CDR2 SNEGSKA (reference sequence). CDR3 sequence: CSARDRGTAYGYTF. CDR3 DNA sequence: TGCAGTGCTAGAGATCGTGGGACGGCCTATGGCTACACCTTC.

A single count supports this clonotype. This clone may be a read error of a much larger clone one base away. The rearrangement uses TRBV5-1 and TRBJ2-7; 7 bases map to TRBD1. CDR1 is SGHRS, CDR2 YFSETQ, per germline. This CDR3 has 15 amino acids. The CDR3 bases are TGCGTCAGCAGCTTGTTAGGACAGGCTTCCTACGAGCAGTACTTC. Amino acid sequence: CVSSLLGQASYEQYF.

This clonotype was detected many times. The chain employs TRBV5-1 and TRBJ1-2; 7 bases map to TRBD1. This CDR3 is 16 amino acids long. Germline lookup yields CDR1 SGHRS and CDR2 YFSETQ. V shed 4 bases and J 0 bases; nucleotides not matched to a gene: 9. The CDR3 loop reads CASSRDSKKSNYGYTF. The CDR3 region has the DNA TGCGCCAGCAGCCGGGACAGCAAAAAGTCTAACTATGGCTACACCTTC. The variable domain in full, with the rest retrieved from reference TRBV5-1 and TRBJ1-2, is KAGVTQTPRYLIKTRGQQVTLSCSPISGHRSVSWYQQTPGQGLQFLFEYFSETQRNKGNFPGRFSGRQFSNSRSEMNVSTLELGDSALYLCASSRDSKKSNYGYTFGSGTRLTVV.

This chain uses TRBV6-5 with TRBJ1-1; 7 bases align to TRBD1. This CDR3 has 14 amino acids. Losses at the gene ends were 5 bases for V and 3 bases for J; bases not matched to a gene: 6. The V gene's germline CDR1 is MNHEY and CDR2 SVGAGI. The CDR3 is CASSNRGRYTEAFF. The CDR3 bases are TGTGCCAGCAGTAACAGGGGCAGATACACTGAAGCTTTCTTT.

In this sample, this clonotype turned up many times. This chain links TRBV7-9 with TRBJ2-7; 14 nucleotides agree with TRBD2. This CDR3 has 16 amino acids. CDR1 and CDR2 from the germline V gene are SEHNR and FQNEAQ (reference sequence). The V and J ends lost 3 bases and 0 bases, in that order; junction bases with no gene match: 1. CDR3 loop: CASSLGTSGSSYEQYF. The CDR3 DNA reads as TGTGCCAGCAGCTTGGGGACTAGCGGGAGCTCCTACGAGCAGTACTTC. The full variable domain, completed using reference TRBV7-9 and TRBJ2-7, is DTGVSQNPRHKITKRGQNVTFRCDPISEHNRLYWYRQTLGQGPEFLTYFQNEAQLEKSRLLSDRFSAERPKGSFSTLEIQRTEQGDSAMYLCASSLGTSGSSYEQYFGPGTRLTVT.

This chain joins TRBV6-5 and TRBJ2-7; 9 bases align to TRBD1. Losses at the gene ends were 4 bases for V and 5 bases for J; bases not matched to a gene: 9. Germline CDR1 MNHEY, CDR2 SVGAGI. The CDR3 loop spans 15 amino acids. CDR3 sequence: CASSLGGQGSDEQYF. The CDR3 DNA sequence: TGTGCCAGCAGTTTGGGGGGACAGGGTAGCGACGAGCAGTACTTC.